These 10 T cell receptor beta chains were sequenced from one sample in a study of resident and recirculating memory T cells in vitiligo. Some clones are missing from TCRdb's copy, which holds only in-frame ones; the method was immunoSEQ multiplex PCR. The sample has 55,000 to 75,000 clones, more than 85% seen once. Sequencing used blood. Receptors originate from a male donor with vitiligo.

V is TRBV7-3 and J is TRBJ2-4; unclear D gene. In germline, CDR1 is SGHTA, CDR2 FQGTGA. This CDR3 is built from 17 residues. Trimming left V 0 bases short and J 0 bases short, with 12 bases between. The CDR3 sequence is CASSLTGAGLAKNIQYF. For the CDR3, the DNA is TGTGCCAGCAGCTTAACCGGCGCAGGTCTAGCCAAAAACATTCAGTACTTC. Variable domain in full (rest from reference TRBV7-3 and TRBJ2-4): GAGVSQTPSNKVTEKGKYVELRCDPISGHTALYWYRQSLGQGPEFLIYFQGTGAADDSGLPNDRFFAVRPEGSVSTLKIQRTERGDSAVYLCASSLTGAGLAKNIQYFGAGTRLSVL.

This clone has a single count. The chain couples TRBV27 to TRBJ1-1; 9 bases are a match to TRBD1. The CDR3 runs to 14 residues. Trimming removed 5 bases from V and 4 bases from J; junction bases left unmatched: 5. Germline-derived CDR1 and CDR2 are MNHEY and SMNVEV (reference sequence). The CDR3 region is CASSLDRGTTEAFF. Written as DNA, the CDR3 is TGTGCCAGCAGTCTAGACAGGGGGACCACTGAAGCTTTCTTT.

V usage is TRBV5-8 and J usage is TRBJ1-4; no clear D gene. Between the trimmed V and J ends, which lost 0 bases and 3 bases, there was a span of 9 bases. The CDR3 has 15 amino acids. The germline gives CDR1 SGHTS, CDR2 YDEGEE. The CDR3 DNA reads TGTGCCAGCAGCTTGGAGTTCCCGGCTAATGAAAAACTGTTTTTT. Translated: CASSLEFPANEKLFF.

With regard to this clone: An end of the junction does not agree with germline; a read error may underlie this. CDR3 residues: CASTQLWGLNTEAFF. For the CDR3, the DNA is TGCGCCAGCACCCAACTCTGGGGCCTGAACACTGAAGCTTTCTTT. J is TRBJ1-1 and V is TRBV4-1; D possibly corresponds to TRBD1 (5 bases). Germline CDR1 MGHRA, CDR2 YSYEKL. CDR3 length: 15 residues.

V is TRBV9 and J is TRBJ1-2, with D hard to call. The V gene's germline CDR1 is SGDLS and CDR2 YYNGEE. V was clipped by 0 bases and J by 8 bases, with 5 bases between them. The CDR3 is 11 amino acids. CDR3 loop: CASSVAGGYTF. The CDR3 bases are TGTGCCAGCAGCGTAGCGGGAGGCTACACCTTC.

This chain joins TRBV6-1 and TRBJ2-7; the D gene is possibly TRBD1 (6 bases). Germline CDR1 reads MNHNS; CDR2 reads SASEGT. The CDR3 extends over 13 amino acids. V was shortened by 11 bases and J by 7 bases, with 21 bases between the two germline ends. In nucleotides, the CDR3 is TGTGCCTCATCTGGGGGACAAGTCTTGGAGCAGTACTTC. Translated, it gives CASSGGQVLEQYF.

In this sample, this clone turned up once. In nucleotides, the CDR3 is TGTGCCTCCTACTCGGCTAGCGGGGGAGATACGCAGTATTTT. Amino acid sequence: CASYSASGGDTQYF. V and J are TRBV28 and TRBJ2-3; 10 nucleotides align to TRBD2. The length of the CDR3 is 14 residues. V lost 11 bases and J lost 5; bases outside the gene matches: 10. CDR1 and CDR2 from the germline V gene are MDHEN and SYDVKM.

This clone ranks as medium-sized (0.01 to 0.1%). J is TRBJ1-1 and V is TRBV5-1; no reliable D call. V lost 4 bases, J lost 1 base, and 17 bases lay in between. This CDR3 spans 16 amino acids. CDR1 is SGHRS and CDR2 is YFSETQ in the germline V gene. The CDR3 sequence: CASSAPSTPPNTEAFF. DNA of the CDR3: TGCGCCAGCAGCGCACCTTCAACACCTCCGAACACTGAAGCTTTCTTT.

V and J are TRBV7-3 and TRBJ1-2; D remains ambiguous. The V end lost 5 bases, the J end lost 6 bases, and 16 bases lay between the germline ends. Germline CDR1 and CDR2: SGHTA and FQGTGA. There are 14 residues in the CDR3. In DNA, the CDR3 is TGTGCCAGCAGCACAACTGGGCCGGCGAATGGCTACACCTTC. Translation gives CASSTTGPANGYTF.

With respect to this clone: At one end, the junction sequence differs from germline, possibly due to a read error. The V call is TRBV6-1, the J call TRBJ2-7; TRBD2 matches 12 bases. The CDR3 runs 15 residues. Looked up from germline, CDR1 is MNHNS and CDR2 is SASEGT. The CDR3 spells CAGSELASGGAEQYF. CDR3 sequence (DNA): TGTGCCGGCAGTGAGTTGGCTAGCGGGGGGGCGGAGCAGTACTTC.